A single sample gave rise to the 25 T cell receptor beta chains below, sequenced in a study of cytomegalovirus exposure and HLA in healthy donors. Here immunoSEQ multiplex PCR was the method, and the copy in TCRdb shows in-frame clones only, minus some. The sample yields about 110,000 clones, approximately 85% seen once. Material for sequencing was PBMCs. These TCRs come from a woman aged 18-29 years in good health and CMV-seronegative.

The chain combines TRBV6-5 with TRBJ1-5; TRBD1 might be the D (5 bases). Germline V lookup: CDR1 MNHEY, CDR2 SVGAGI. The CDR3 totals 15 residues. V lost 2 bases to trimming and J lost 1 base, with 9 bases between them. The CDR3 region is CASSYARGSNQPQHF. The CDR3 DNA sequence: TGTGCCAGCAGTTACGCCCGGGGGAGCAATCAGCCCCAGCATTTT.

This clone was counted a few times. The V gene is TRBV5-6, the J gene TRBJ2-7, with D possibly matching TRBD1 (5 bases). V dropped 4 bases and J dropped 5 bases, with 10 bases sitting between them. Germline CDR1 is SGHDT and CDR2 is YYEEEE. CDR3 size: 12 residues. The CDR3 is CASSQGVHEQYF. Written as DNA, the CDR3 is TGTGCCAGCAGCCAAGGGGTCCACGAGCAGTACTTC.

This chain links TRBV5-6 with TRBJ2-7, with TRBD1 matching 11 bases. V lost 4 bases, J lost 6 bases, and 6 bases stayed unmatched. The germline gives CDR1 SGHDT, CDR2 YYEEEE. The CDR3 is made up of 14 amino acids. The DNA for the CDR3 is TGTGCCAGCAGCCCCACCGGGACAGGGGGCGAGCAGTACTTC. It is translated as CASSPTGTGGEQYF. The entire variable domain, with the rest obtained from reference TRBV5-6 and TRBJ2-7, is as follows: DAGVTQSPTHLIKTRGQQVTLRCSPKSGHDTVSWYQQALGQGPQFIFQYYEEEERQRGNFPDRFSGHQFPNYSSELNVNALLLGDSALYLCASSPTGTGGEQYFGPGTRLTVT.

This chain links TRBV27 with TRBJ2-3, with D perhaps TRBD1 (5 bases). Germline V gene sequence: CDR1 MNHEY, CDR2 SMNVEV (reference sequence). V dropped 6 bases and J dropped 2 bases, with 12 bases sitting between them. The CDR3 has 14 amino acids. CDR3 nucleotides: TGTGCCAGCAGCGTGATGACAGACACAGATACGCAGTATTTT. This gives the protein CASSVMTDTDTQYF.

The chain links TRBV5-1 to TRBJ1-4; possible D gene TRBD1, 5 bases. CDR3 length: 15 amino acids. The germline V gene has CDR1 SGHRS and CDR2 YFSETQ. V was pared by 3 bases and J by 7 bases, with 16 bases between. The CDR3 nucleotides are TGCGCCAGCAGCTGGGGACTCCCGGCGGGTGAAAAACTGTTTTTT. It codes for CASSWGLPAGEKLFF.

The chain uses TRBV2 and TRBJ2-2; tentatively, D is TRBD1 (5 bases). The V gene lost 4 bases and the J gene lost 1 base, with 7 bases spanning the gap. The CDR3 consists of 14 residues. CDR1 and CDR2 from the germline V gene are SNHLY and FYNNEI. CDR3 sequence reads: CASSATENTGELFF. The DNA of the CDR3 is TGTGCCAGCAGTGCGACAGAGAACACCGGGGAGCTGTTTTTT.

The genes are TRBV7-9 and TRBJ2-1; 7 bases are shared with TRBD2. CDR3 length equals 17 residues. Germline V gene lookup returns CDR1 SEHNR and CDR2 FQNEAQ (reference sequence). V was pared by 6 bases and J by 1 base, with 12 bases of the junction left unmatched. The CDR3 DNA reads as TGTGCCAGCAGTCCCGGGACTACCCAAGGGTCCTACAATGAGCAGTTCTTC. Its protein is CASSPGTTQGSYNEQFF.

This clone was seen a handful of times. The junction departs from germline at one end; a sequencing error may be responsible. The rearrangement joins TRBV27 to TRBJ2-2; perhaps TRBD1 as D (6 bases). The CDR3 totals 14 residues. Germline V gene data show CDR1 as MNHEY and CDR2 as SMNVEV (reference sequence). This CDR3 is CASRLSTGTGELFF. The CDR3 nucleotides read TGTGCCAGCAGGTTATCGACAGGCACCGGGGAGCTGTTTTTT.

The chain uses TRBV5-1 and TRBJ2-1, with D possibly matching TRBD2 (6 bases). Germline V lookup: CDR1 SGHRS, CDR2 YFSETQ. CDR3 size: 13 residues. V was clipped by 4 bases and J by 4 bases, with 9 bases between them. In DNA, the CDR3 is TGCGCCAGCAGCGCCGGGACTTACAATGAGCAGTTCTTC. Encoded protein: CASSAGTYNEQFF.

This chain uses TRBV6-1 with TRBJ2-6, with TRBD1 as a possible D gene (5 bases). The V end lost 4 bases, the J end lost 4 bases, and 14 bases lay between the germline ends. Germline values: CDR1 MNHNS, CDR2 SASEGT. The CDR3 covers 16 residues. The CDR3 region is CASSVGQGSGANVLTF. In nucleotides, the CDR3 is TGTGCCAGCAGTGTCGGGCAGGGATCCGGGGCCAACGTCCTGACTTTC.

The J gene is TRBJ1-1, the V gene TRBV6-5, with D unresolved. The germline gives CDR1 MNHEY, CDR2 SVGAGI. The CDR3 loop spans 14 amino acids. V was trimmed by 0 bases and J by 7 bases, leaving 12 bases between them. The chain's CDR3 is CASSYSYVRDEAFF. DNA for the CDR3: TGTGCCAGCAGTTACTCGTACGTAAGAGATGAAGCTTTCTTT.

CDR3 sequence (DNA): TGTGCCAGCAGGGCTGTCCGGACACCCTCCTACGAGCAGTACTTC. Translation: CASRAVRTPSYEQYF. The chain carries TRBV6-1 and TRBJ2-7, with a tentative D call TRBD1 (5 bases). Germline CDR1 MNHNS, CDR2 SASEGT. Trimming shortened V by 6 bases and J by 0 bases, and 15 bases separated the two germline ends. The CDR3 extends over 15 amino acids.

The chain employs TRBV2 and TRBJ1-1; D is unclear. Looked up from germline, CDR1 is SNHLY and CDR2 is FYNNEI. V was cut by 4 bases and J by 5 bases, with 5 bases left in between. The CDR3 contains 11 residues. As DNA, the CDR3 is TGTGCCAGCAGTGCGGGGACTGAAGCTTTCTTT. It is translated as CASSAGTEAFF. Based on the CDR3 plus reference TRBV2 and TRBJ1-1, the full variable domain is EPEVTQTPSHQVTQMGQEVILRCVPISNHLYFYWYRQILGQKVEFLVSFYNNEISEKSEIFDDQFSVERPDGSNFTLKIRSTKLEDSAMYFCASSAGTEAFFGQGTRLTVV.

V usage is TRBV28 and J usage is TRBJ1-3; D perhaps matches TRBD1 (5 bases). The V end lost 6 bases, the J end lost 5 bases, and 17 bases lay between the germline ends. Germline V gene lookup returns CDR1 MDHEN and CDR2 SYDVKM. The length of the CDR3 is 15 residues. CDR3 DNA sequence: TGTGCCAGCAGCGAATCTTCAGGGCATAGAAACACCATATATTTT. Protein: CASSESSGHRNTIYF.

The J gene is TRBJ1-2, the V gene TRBV6-5; 8 positions match TRBD1. Germline V gene sequence: CDR1 MNHEY, CDR2 SVGAGI. There are 15 residues in the CDR3. Trimming removed 6 bases from V and 7 bases from J; junction bases left unmatched: 13. CDR3 sequence (DNA): TGTGCCAGCAGCCGCGAATACGGACAGGGTGGTGGCTACACCTTC. Translation gives CASSREYGQGGGYTF.

The chain combines TRBV2 with TRBJ2-7; D possibly corresponds to TRBD2 (6 bases). V lost 4 bases to trimming and J lost 1 base, with 17 bases between them. This CDR3 comprises 16 residues. The germline gives CDR1 SNHLY, CDR2 FYNNEI. The CDR3 bases are TGTGCCAGCAGTGGGTTCAGCGGGCGGGGTTCCTACGAGCAGTACTTC. Protein: CASSGFSGRGSYEQYF.

This chain links TRBV6-1 with TRBJ2-3; D gene ambiguous. V dropped 11 bases and J dropped 4 bases, with 19 bases sitting between them. The germline CDR1 and CDR2 sequences are MNHNS and SASEGT. The CDR3 has 14 amino acids. The DNA for the CDR3 is TGTGCCTCCCAAAGGCAGGTCGTTCCAGATACGCAGTATTTT. It yields the protein CASQRQVVPDTQYF.

The V gene is TRBV27, the J gene TRBJ1-2; D is uncertain. CDR3 size: 14 residues. The V gene lost 8 bases and the J gene lost 4 bases, with 17 bases spanning the gap. CDR1 and CDR2 (germline): MNHEY, SMNVEV (reference sequence). CDR3 in amino acids: CASGQVPMIYGYTF. DNA of the CDR3: TGTGCCAGCGGTCAGGTCCCAATGATCTATGGCTACACCTTC.

V is TRBV2 and J is TRBJ2-3; 11 bases line up with TRBD2. Trimming took 2 bases from V and 0 from J; bases not matched to a gene: 1. The germline gives CDR1 SNHLY, CDR2 FYNNEI. There are 16 residues in the CDR3. The CDR3 is CASSERTSGSTDTQYF. The CDR3 DNA is TGTGCCAGCAGTGAAAGGACTAGCGGGAGCACAGATACGCAGTATTTT.

J is TRBJ1-5 and V is TRBV28, with 7 bases fitting TRBD1. CDR1 is MDHEN, CDR2 SYDVKM, per germline. This CDR3 is built from 14 residues. Trimming removed 2 bases from V and 6 bases from J; junction bases left unmatched: 4. The CDR3 bases are TGTGCCAGCAGTTTAGGGACAGTCGGTCAGCCCCAGCATTTT. This encodes CASSLGTVGQPQHF. Combining the CDR3 with reference TRBV28 and TRBJ1-5 gives the whole variable domain DVKVTQSSRYLVKRTGEKVFLECVQDMDHENMFWYRQDPGLGLRLIYFSYDVKMKEKGDIPEGYSVSREKKERFSLILESASTNQTSMYLCASSLGTVGQPQHFGDGTRLSIL.

The V gene is TRBV4-2, the J gene TRBJ1-5, with D hard to call. The V gene's germline CDR1 is LGHNA and CDR2 YNFKEQ. V was cut by 2 bases and J by 5 bases, with 10 bases left in between. This CDR3 has 14 amino acids. CDR3 region: CASSQIGVDQPQHF. The CDR3 DNA sequence: TGTGCCAGCAGCCAAATCGGGGTCGATCAGCCCCAGCATTTT.

The chain couples TRBV5-6 to TRBJ1-3, with D unclear. The CDR3 consists of 13 residues. Germline V gene sequence: CDR1 SGHDT, CDR2 YYEEEE. The ends were cut back, 3 bases at V and 4 bases at J, with 8 bases in the middle. In DNA, the CDR3 is TGTGCCAGCAGCTCCTTCCCGGGAAACACCATATATTTT. As protein: CASSSFPGNTIYF.

In DNA form, the CDR3 reads TGTGCCAGCAGTTTGGCAAGTGATACGCAGTATTTT. It encodes CASSLASDTQYF. The chain recombines TRBV28 with TRBJ2-3; the D is unclear. The CDR3 covers 12 residues. V lost 3 bases to trimming and J lost 6 bases, with 7 bases between them. CDR1 is MDHEN and CDR2 is SYDVKM in the germline V gene.

This chain joins TRBV2 and TRBJ2-3; possible D gene TRBD2, 5 bases. Trimming cost V 5 bases and J 0 bases, with 12 bases left between them. Germline CDR1 is SNHLY and CDR2 is FYNNEI. The CDR3 is made up of 15 amino acids. The chain's CDR3 is CASSWSSGSTDTQYF. Written as DNA, the CDR3 is TGTGCCAGCAGTTGGTCGTCGGGAAGCACAGATACGCAGTATTTT.

This sequence joins TRBV19 and TRBJ1-1; D call uncertain. This CDR3 has 12 amino acids. Trimming cost V 4 bases and J 11 bases, with 14 bases left between them. Germline V gene lookup returns CDR1 LNHDA and CDR2 SQIVND (reference sequence). In DNA form, the CDR3 reads TGTGCCAGTAGTACCGCCCCCTTACGGGCTTTCTTT. Translating it yields CASSTAPLRAFF. The full variable domain, its missing parts supplied by reference TRBV19 and TRBJ1-1, is DGGITQSPKYLFRKEGQNVTLSCEQNLNHDAMYWYRQDPGQGLRLIYYSQIVNDFQKGDIAEGYSVSREKKESFPLTVTSAQKNPTAFYLCASSTAPLRAFFGQGTRLTVV.